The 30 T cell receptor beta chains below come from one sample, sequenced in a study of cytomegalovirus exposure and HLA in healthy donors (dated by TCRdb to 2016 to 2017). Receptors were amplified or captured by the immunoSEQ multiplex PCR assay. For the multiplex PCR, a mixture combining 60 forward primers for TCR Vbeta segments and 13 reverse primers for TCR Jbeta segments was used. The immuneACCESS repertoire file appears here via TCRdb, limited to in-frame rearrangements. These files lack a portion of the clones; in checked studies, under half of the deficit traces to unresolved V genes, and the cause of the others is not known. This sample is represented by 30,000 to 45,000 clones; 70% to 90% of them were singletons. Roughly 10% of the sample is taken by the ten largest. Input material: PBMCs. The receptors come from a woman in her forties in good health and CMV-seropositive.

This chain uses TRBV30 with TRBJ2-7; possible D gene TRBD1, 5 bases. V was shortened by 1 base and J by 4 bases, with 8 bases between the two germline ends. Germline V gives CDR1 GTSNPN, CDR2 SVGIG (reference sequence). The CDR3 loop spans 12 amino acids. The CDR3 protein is CAWSGQTYEQYF. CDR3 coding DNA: TGTGCCTGGAGTGGACAGACATACGAGCAGTACTTC.

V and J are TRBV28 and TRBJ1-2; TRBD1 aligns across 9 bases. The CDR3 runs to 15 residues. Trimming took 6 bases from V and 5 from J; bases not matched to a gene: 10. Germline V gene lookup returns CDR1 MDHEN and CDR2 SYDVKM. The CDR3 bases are TGTGCCAGCAGGACCTCCGGGACAGGGACGTATGGCTACACCTTC. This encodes CASRTSGTGTYGYTF.

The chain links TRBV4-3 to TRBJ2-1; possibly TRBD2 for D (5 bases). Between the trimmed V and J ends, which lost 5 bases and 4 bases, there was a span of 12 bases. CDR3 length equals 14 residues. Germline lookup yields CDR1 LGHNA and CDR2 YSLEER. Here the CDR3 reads CASSVHGEYNEQFF. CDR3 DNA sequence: TGCGCCAGCAGCGTCCACGGGGAATACAATGAGCAGTTCTTC.

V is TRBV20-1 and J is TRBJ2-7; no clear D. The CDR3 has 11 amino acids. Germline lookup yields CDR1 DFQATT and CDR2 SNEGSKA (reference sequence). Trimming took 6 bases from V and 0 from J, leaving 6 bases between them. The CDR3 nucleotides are TGCAGTGCGATTAGCTCCTACGAGCAGTACTTC. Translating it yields CSAISSYEQYF.

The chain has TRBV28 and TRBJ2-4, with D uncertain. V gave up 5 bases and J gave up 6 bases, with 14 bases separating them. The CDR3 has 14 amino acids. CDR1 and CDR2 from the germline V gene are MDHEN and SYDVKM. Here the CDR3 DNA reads TGTGCCAGCAGTCGGAGTACTGATTTAAACATTCAGTACTTC. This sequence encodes CASSRSTDLNIQYF. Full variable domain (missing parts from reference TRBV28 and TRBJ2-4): DVKVTQSSRYLVKRTGEKVFLECVQDMDHENMFWYRQDPGLGLRLIYFSYDVKMKEKGDIPEGYSVSREKKERFSLILESASTNQTSMYLCASSRSTDLNIQYFGAGTRLSVL.

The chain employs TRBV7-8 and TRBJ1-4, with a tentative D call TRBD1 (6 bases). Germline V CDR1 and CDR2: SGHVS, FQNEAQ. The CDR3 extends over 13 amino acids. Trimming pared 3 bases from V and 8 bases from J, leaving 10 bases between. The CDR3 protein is CASSFRGFEKLFF. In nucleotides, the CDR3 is TGTGCCAGCAGCTTCAGGGGTTTCGAAAAACTGTTTTTT.

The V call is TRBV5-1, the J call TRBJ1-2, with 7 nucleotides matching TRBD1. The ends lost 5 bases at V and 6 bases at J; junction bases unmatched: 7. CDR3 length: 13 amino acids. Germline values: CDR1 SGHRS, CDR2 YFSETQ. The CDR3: CASSPDRVHGYTF. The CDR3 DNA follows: TGCGCCAGCAGTCCAGACAGGGTCCATGGCTACACCTTC.

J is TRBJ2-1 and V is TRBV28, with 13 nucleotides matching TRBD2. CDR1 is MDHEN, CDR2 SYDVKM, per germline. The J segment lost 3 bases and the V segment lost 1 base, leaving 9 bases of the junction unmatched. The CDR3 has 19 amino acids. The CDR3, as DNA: TGTGCCAGCAGTTTATCGGGACTAGCGGGGCCTAACTTCTACAATGAGCAGTTCTTC. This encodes CASSLSGLAGPNFYNEQFF.

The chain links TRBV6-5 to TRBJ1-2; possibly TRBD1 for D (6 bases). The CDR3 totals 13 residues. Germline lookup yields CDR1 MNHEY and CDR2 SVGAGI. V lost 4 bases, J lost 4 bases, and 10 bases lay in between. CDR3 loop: CASSSGALYGYTF. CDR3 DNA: TGTGCCAGCAGTTCAGGGGCACTCTATGGCTACACCTTC.

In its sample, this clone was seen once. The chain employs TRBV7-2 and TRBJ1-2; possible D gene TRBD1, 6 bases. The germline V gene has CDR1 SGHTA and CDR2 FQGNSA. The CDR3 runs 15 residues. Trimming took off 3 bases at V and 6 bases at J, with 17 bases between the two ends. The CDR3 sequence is CASSFFQGSQNGYTF. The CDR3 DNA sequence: TGTGCCAGCAGCTTTTTCCAGGGGTCCCAGAATGGCTACACCTTC.

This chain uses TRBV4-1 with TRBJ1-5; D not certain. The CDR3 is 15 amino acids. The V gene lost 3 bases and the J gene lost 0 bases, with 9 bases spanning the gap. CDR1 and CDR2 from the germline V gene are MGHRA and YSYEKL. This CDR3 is CASSQTTLSNQPQHF. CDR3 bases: TGCGCCAGCAGCCAGACGACACTTAGCAATCAGCCCCAGCATTTT.

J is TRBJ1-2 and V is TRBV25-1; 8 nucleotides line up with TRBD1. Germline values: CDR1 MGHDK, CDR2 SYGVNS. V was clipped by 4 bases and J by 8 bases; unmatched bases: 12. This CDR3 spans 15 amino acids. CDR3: CASSATDRAPYGYTF. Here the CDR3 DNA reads TGTGCCAGCAGTGCGACGGACAGGGCCCCCTACGGCTACACCTTC.

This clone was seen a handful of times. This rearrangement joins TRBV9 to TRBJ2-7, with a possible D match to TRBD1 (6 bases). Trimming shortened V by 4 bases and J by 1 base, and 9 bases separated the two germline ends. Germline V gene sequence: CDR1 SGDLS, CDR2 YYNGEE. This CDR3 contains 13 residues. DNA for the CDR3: TGTGCCAGCAGCCCTGGACAGTCCTACGAGCAGTACTTC. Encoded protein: CASSPGQSYEQYF. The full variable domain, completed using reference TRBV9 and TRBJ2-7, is DSGVTQTPKHLITATGQRVTLRCSPRSGDLSVYWYQQSLDQGLQFLIQYYNGEERAKGNILERFSAQQFPDLHSELNLSSLELGDSALYFCASSPGQSYEQYFGPGTRLTVT.

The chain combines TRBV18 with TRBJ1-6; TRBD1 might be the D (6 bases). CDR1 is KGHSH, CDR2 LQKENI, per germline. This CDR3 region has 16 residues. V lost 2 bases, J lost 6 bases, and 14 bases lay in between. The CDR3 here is CASSPVNTGFNSPLHF. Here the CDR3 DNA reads TGTGCCAGCTCACCAGTTAATACAGGGTTTAATTCACCCCTCCACTTT. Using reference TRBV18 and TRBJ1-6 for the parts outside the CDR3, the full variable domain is NAGVMQNPRHLVRRRGQEARLRCSPMKGHSHVYWYRQLPEEGLKFMVYLQKENIIDESGMPKERFSAEFPKEGPSILRIQQVVRGDSAAYFCASSPVNTGFNSPLHFGNGTRLTVT.

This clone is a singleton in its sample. The CDR3 reads CASSVRTGSDTDTQYF. CDR3 in DNA: TGTGCCAGCAGCGTTCGGACAGGGTCGGACACAGATACGCAGTATTTT. The V and J genes are TRBV9 and TRBJ2-3; TRBD1 matches 8 bases. CDR1 and CDR2 (germline): SGDLS, YYNGEE. The J segment lost 2 bases and the V segment lost 2 bases, leaving 7 bases of the junction unmatched. The CDR3 contains 16 residues.

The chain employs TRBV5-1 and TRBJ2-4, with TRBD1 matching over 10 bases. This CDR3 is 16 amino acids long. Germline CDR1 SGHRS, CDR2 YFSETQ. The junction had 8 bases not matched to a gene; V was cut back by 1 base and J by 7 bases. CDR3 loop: CASSLSRDRGDNIQYF. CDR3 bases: TGCGCCAGCAGCTTGTCTCGGGACAGGGGAGATAACATTCAGTACTTC. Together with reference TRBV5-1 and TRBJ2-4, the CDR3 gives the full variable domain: KAGVTQTPRYLIKTRGQQVTLSCSPISGHRSVSWYQQTPGQGLQFLFEYFSETQRNKGNFPGRFSGRQFSNSRSEMNVSTLELGDSALYLCASSLSRDRGDNIQYFGAGTRLSVL.

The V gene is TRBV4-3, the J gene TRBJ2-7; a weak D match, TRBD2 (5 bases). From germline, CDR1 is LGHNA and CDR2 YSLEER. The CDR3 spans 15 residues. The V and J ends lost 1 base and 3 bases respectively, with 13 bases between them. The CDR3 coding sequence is TGCGCCAGCAGCCAAGGGGCAGGAGGAGTCTACGAGCAGTACTTC. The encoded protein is CASSQGAGGVYEQYF.

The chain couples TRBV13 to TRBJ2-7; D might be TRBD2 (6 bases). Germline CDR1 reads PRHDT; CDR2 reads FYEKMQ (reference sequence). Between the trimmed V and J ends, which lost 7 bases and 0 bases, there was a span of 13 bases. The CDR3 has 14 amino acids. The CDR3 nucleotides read TGTGCCAGCACCTTTCGGGGGAGCTCCTACGAGCAGTACTTC. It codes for CASTFRGSSYEQYF.

This CDR3 reads CASSGQGGGETQYF. CDR3 bases: TGTGCCAGCTCGGGACAGGGCGGAGGAGAGACCCAGTACTTC. The chain recombines TRBV18 with TRBJ2-5; TRBD1 aligns across 9 bases. CDR1 KGHSH and CDR2 LQKENI come from the germline V gene. The ends lost 6 bases at V and 4 bases at J; junction bases unmatched: 6. CDR3 length equals 14 residues. Variable domain in full (rest from reference TRBV18 and TRBJ2-5): NAGVMQNPRHLVRRRGQEARLRCSPMKGHSHVYWYRQLPEEGLKFMVYLQKENIIDESGMPKERFSAEFPKEGPSILRIQQVVRGDSAAYFCASSGQGGGETQYFGPGTRLLVL.

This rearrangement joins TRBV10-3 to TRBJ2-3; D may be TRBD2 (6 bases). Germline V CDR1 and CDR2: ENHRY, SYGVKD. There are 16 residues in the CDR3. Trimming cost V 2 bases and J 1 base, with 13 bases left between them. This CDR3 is CAISEGTGRRTDTQYF. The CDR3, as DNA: TGTGCCATCAGTGAGGGGACTGGAAGACGCACAGATACGCAGTATTTT.

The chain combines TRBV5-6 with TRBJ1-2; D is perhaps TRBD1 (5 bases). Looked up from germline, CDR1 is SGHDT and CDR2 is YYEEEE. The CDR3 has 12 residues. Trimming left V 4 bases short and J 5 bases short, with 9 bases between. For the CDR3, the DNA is TGTGCCAGCAGCCGCAAGGGGTATGGCTACACCTTC. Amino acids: CASSRKGYGYTF.

The CDR3 is CASSRGQGREKLFF. For the CDR3, the DNA is TGTGCCAGCAGCCGCGGACAGGGACGAGAAAAACTGTTTTTT. The V gene is TRBV11-2, the J gene TRBJ1-4; 8 nucleotides line up with TRBD1. V trimming: 5 bases; J trimming: 8 bases; junction bases outside the gene matches: 7. This CDR3 region has 14 residues. Germline V CDR1 and CDR2: SGHAT, FQNNGV.

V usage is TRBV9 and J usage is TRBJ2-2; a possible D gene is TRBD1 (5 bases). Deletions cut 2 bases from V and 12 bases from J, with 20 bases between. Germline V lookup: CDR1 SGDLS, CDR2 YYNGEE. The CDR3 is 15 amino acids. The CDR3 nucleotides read TGTGCCAGCAGCGTCGAATGGGGCAGTGAGATGAAGCTGTTTTTT. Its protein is CASSVEWGSEMKLFF.

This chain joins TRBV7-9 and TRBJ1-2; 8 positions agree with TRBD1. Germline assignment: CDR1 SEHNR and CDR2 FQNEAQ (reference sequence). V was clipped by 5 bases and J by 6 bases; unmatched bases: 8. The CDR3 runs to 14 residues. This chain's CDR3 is CASSDGQGRNGYTF. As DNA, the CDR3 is TGTGCCAGCAGCGACGGACAGGGAAGGAATGGCTACACCTTC. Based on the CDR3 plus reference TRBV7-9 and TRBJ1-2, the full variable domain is DTGVSQNPRHKITKRGQNVTFRCDPISEHNRLYWYRQTLGQGPEFLTYFQNEAQLEKSRLLSDRFSAERPKGSFSTLEIQRTEQGDSAMYLCASSDGQGRNGYTFGSGTRLTVV.

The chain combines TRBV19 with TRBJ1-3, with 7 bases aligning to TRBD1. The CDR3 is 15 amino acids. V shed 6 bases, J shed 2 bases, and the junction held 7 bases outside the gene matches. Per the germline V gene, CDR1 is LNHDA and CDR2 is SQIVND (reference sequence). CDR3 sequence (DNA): TGTGCCAGTAGGGTAACGGACAGGACTGGAAACACCATATATTTT. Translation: CASRVTDRTGNTIYF.

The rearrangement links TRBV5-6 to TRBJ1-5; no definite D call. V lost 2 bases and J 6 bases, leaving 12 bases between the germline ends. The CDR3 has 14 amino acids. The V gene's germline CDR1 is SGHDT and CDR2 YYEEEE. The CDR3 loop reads CASSFRVSGQPQHF. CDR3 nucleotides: TGTGCCAGCAGCTTTCGGGTCTCGGGTCAGCCCCAGCATTTT.

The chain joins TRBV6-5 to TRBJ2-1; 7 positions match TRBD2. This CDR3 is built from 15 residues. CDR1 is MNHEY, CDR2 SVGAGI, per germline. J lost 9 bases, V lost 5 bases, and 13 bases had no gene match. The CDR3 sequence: CASSTGPPGGTEQFF. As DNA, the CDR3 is TGTGCCAGCAGTACCGGACCCCCGGGGGGTACTGAGCAGTTCTTC.

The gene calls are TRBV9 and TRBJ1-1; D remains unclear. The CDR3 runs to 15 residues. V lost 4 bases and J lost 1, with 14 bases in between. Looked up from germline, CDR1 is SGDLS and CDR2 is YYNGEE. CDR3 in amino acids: CASSPEVHTNTEAFF. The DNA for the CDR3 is TGTGCCAGCAGCCCAGAGGTCCACACGAACACTGAAGCTTTCTTT. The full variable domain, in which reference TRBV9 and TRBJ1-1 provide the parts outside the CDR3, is DSGVTQTPKHLITATGQRVTLRCSPRSGDLSVYWYQQSLDQGLQFLIQYYNGEERAKGNILERFSAQQFPDLHSELNLSSLELGDSALYFCASSPEVHTNTEAFFGQGTRLTVV.

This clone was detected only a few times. For the CDR3, the DNA is TGTGCCAGCAGCGTAGTGGGCCAGGAAGCTTTCTTT. It is translated as CASSVVGQEAFF. The rearrangement joins TRBV9 to TRBJ1-1; no definite D call. V was shortened by 0 bases and J by 8 bases, with 8 bases between the two germline ends. CDR1 is SGDLS and CDR2 is YYNGEE in the germline V gene. The CDR3 covers 12 residues.

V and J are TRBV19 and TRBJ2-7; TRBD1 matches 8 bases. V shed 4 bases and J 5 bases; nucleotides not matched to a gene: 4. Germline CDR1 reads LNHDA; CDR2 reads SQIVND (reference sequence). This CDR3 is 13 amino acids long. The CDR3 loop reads CASSTGQGNEQYF. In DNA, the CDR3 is TGTGCCAGTAGTACCGGACAGGGCAACGAGCAGTACTTC. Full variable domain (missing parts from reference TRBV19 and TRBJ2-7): DGGITQSPKYLFRKEGQNVTLSCEQNLNHDAMYWYRQDPGQGLRLIYYSQIVNDFQKGDIAEGYSVSREKKESFPLTVTSAQKNPTAFYLCASSTGQGNEQYFGPGTRLTVT.